What follows is one T cell receptor (beta chain) and its context. Antigen unknown. These data are taken from a study of T cell responses to AZD1222 COVID-19 vaccine. Study results and limitations: Only after the peak T cell response were repertoires sampled.

The CDR3 is 14 residues long. Trimming cost V 3 bases and J 1 base, with 10 bases left between them. Germline CDR1 LNHDA, CDR2 SQIVND (reference sequence). TCRdb's copy holds only in-frame clones and misses some; the assay was immunoSEQ multiplex PCR. The sample holds 75,000 to 95,000 clones; 85% are singletons and the top ten take 4.5%. The sequencing here drew on peripheral blood, taken 28 days after the second AZD1222 dose. The sequence was obtained from an adult who received the AZD1222 COVID-19 vaccine. V and J are TRBV19 and TRBJ2-7, with a weak D call TRBD2 (5 bases). The CDR3 spells CASSMRAESYEQYF. CDR3 coding DNA: TGTGCCAGTAGTATGAGGGCAGAATCCTACGAGCAGTACTTC.